One sample yielded the 26 T cell receptor beta chains listed below, sequenced in a study of T-cell memory formation after mild COVID-19. From the 5' RACE reads, TCRdb called clonotypes with MiXCR, one entry per CDR3 protein. The table lists roughly 580,000 distinct CDR3 sequences, over 15% of them singletons. The sequencing sample was made of PBMCs or a T cell subset sorted from them (not recorded which). These receptors were taken from an adult woman who had mild COVID-19 (a few samples of this study predate the infection). Cell type and time point are not known.

This clonotype was detected only a few times. An end of the junction does not agree with germline; a read error may underlie this. The chain joins TRBV7-2 to TRBJ1-1, with D unresolved. CDR3 size: 14 residues. Germline CDR1 is SGHTA and CDR2 is FQGNSA. In DNA form, the CDR3 reads TGTGCCAGCAGCTTAGGTACCGGGAACGCTGAAGCTTTCTTT. Translated, it gives CASSLGTGNAEAFF.

This chain's CDR3 is CASSWGLAGGPTGELFF. The CDR3 DNA follows: TGTGCCAGCAGTTGGGGATTAGCGGGAGGCCCCACCGGGGAGCTGTTTTTT. The chain carries TRBV12-3 or TRBV12-4 and TRBJ2-2; 10 bases fit TRBD2. The CDR3 has 17 amino acids. Trimming removed 4 bases from V and 4 bases from J; junction bases left unmatched: 9.

The chain combines TRBV15 with TRBJ1-5; D is possibly TRBD1 (6 bases). Per germline, CDR1 LNHNV and CDR2 YYDKDF (reference sequence). CDR3 length: 15 amino acids. Trimming took 5 bases from V and 3 from J, leaving 14 bases between them. The CDR3 reads CATSPSGHLNQPQHF. CDR3 DNA: TGTGCCACCAGCCCCTCGGGACACCTCAATCAGCCCCAGCATTTT.

This chain links TRBV27 with TRBJ1-2; D unresolved. CDR3 length equals 15 residues. Germline lookup yields CDR1 MNHEY and CDR2 SMNVEV (reference sequence). Trimming removed 8 bases from V and 1 base from J, with 17 bases in between. CDR3 region: CASGPWSGLNYGYTF. In nucleotides, the CDR3 is TGTGCCAGCGGCCCTTGGTCTGGACTTAACTATGGCTACACCTTC.

This clonotype turned up a few times. The rearrangement joins TRBV12-3 or TRBV12-4 to TRBJ2-3; a possible D gene is TRBD2 (6 bases). The CDR3 extends over 16 amino acids. V lost 5 bases and J 0 bases, leaving 15 bases between the germline ends. The CDR3 DNA sequence: TGTGCCAGCAGTCTCGGGATAGCGGTCAGCACAGATACGCAGTATTTT. Its protein product is CASSLGIAVSTDTQYF.

J is TRBJ2-5 and V is TRBV10-3; D is undetermined. CDR1 and CDR2 (germline): ENHRY, SYGVKD. This CDR3 region has 14 residues. Trimming pared 2 bases from V and 2 bases from J, leaving 9 bases between. DNA for the CDR3: TGTGCCATCAGTGAGACTCGTACACAAGAGACCCAGTACTTC. The encoded protein is CAISETRTQETQYF.

The gene calls are TRBV6-5 and TRBJ2-1; 8 bases align to TRBD1. V dropped 5 bases and J dropped 8; count of bases not matched to a gene: 14. This CDR3 region has 16 residues. Germline lookup yields CDR1 MNHEY and CDR2 SVGAGI. DNA for the CDR3: TGTGCCAGCAGTGCCAGCCGCGGACAGGGTCTCTATGAGCAGTTCTTC. Its protein product is CASSASRGQGLYEQFF.

On this clonotype: A much larger clone lies a single base off, so this may be a read error. The CDR3 end shows no conserved phenylalanine or tryptophan, and so a read error is likely. The rearrangement uses TRBV20-1 and TRBJ2-7, with D tentatively TRBD1 (7 bases). Germline V CDR1 and CDR2: DFQATT, SNEGSKA (reference sequence). This CDR3 is 14 amino acids long. Trimming took off 5 bases at V and 8 bases at J, with 22 bases between the two ends. The CDR3 protein is CSAEGAREARKQYL. In DNA, the CDR3 is TGCAGTGCTGAGGGGGCCAGGGAGGCAAGGAAGCAGTACTTA.

This chain uses TRBV7-9 with TRBJ2-5, with 7 bases fitting TRBD1. J lost 4 bases, V lost 5 bases, and 10 bases had no gene match. Germline CDR1 reads SEHNR; CDR2 reads FQNEAQ (reference sequence). This CDR3 is 15 amino acids long. Here the CDR3 DNA reads TGTGCCAGCAGCCCTTCTACAGGGGCGCTAGAGACCCAGTACTTC. Its translation is CASSPSTGALETQYF. Full variable domain (outside the CDR3, taken from reference TRBV7-9 and TRBJ2-5): DTGVSQNPRHKITKRGQNVTFRCDPISEHNRLYWYRQTLGQGPEFLTYFQNEAQLEKSRLLSDRFSAERPKGSFSTLEIQRTEQGDSAMYLCASSPSTGALETQYFGPGTRLLVL.

This clonotype was found many times. V usage is TRBV3-1 and J usage is TRBJ1-1, with a possible D match to TRBD1 (5 bases). The V and J ends lost 1 base and 9 bases respectively, with 12 bases between them. Germline CDR1 reads LGHDT; CDR2 reads YNNKEL (reference sequence). The CDR3 extends over 13 amino acids. CDR3 amino acids: CASSQATGEKAFF. In DNA, the CDR3 is TGTGCCAGCAGCCAAGCCACGGGGGAAAAAGCTTTCTTT.

This clonotype was picked up a small number of times. The rearrangement joins TRBV9 to TRBJ2-2; D is perhaps TRBD1 (6 bases). Looked up from germline, CDR1 is SGDLS and CDR2 is YYNGEE. The CDR3 consists of 15 residues. V was pared by 0 bases and J by 5 bases, with 11 bases between. In DNA form, the CDR3 reads TGTGCCAGCAGCGTAGCACAGGGCGTTACCGGGGAGCTGTTTTTT. This sequence encodes CASSVAQGVTGELFF.

This chain uses TRBV5-1 with TRBJ2-1, with D hard to call. The V gene's germline CDR1 is SGHRS and CDR2 YFSETQ. This CDR3 region has 15 residues. Trimming removed 0 bases from V and 7 bases from J, with 14 bases in between. The CDR3 reads CASSLEGQTTNEQFF. CDR3 in DNA: TGCGCCAGCAGCTTGGAAGGTCAGACGACGAATGAGCAGTTCTTC. Variable domain in full (rest from reference TRBV5-1 and TRBJ2-1): KAGVTQTPRYLIKTRGQQVTLSCSPISGHRSVSWYQQTPGQGLQFLFEYFSETQRNKGNFPGRFSGRQFSNSRSEMNVSTLELGDSALYLCASSLEGQTTNEQFFGPGTRLTVL.

For the CDR3, the DNA is TGCAGCGCCTGGGACAGGGCGGTCGGGACCCAGTACTTC. Its translation: CSAWDRAVGTQYF. The V and J genes are TRBV29-1 and TRBJ2-5, with 9 nucleotides matching TRBD1. The germline V gene has CDR1 SQVTM and CDR2 ANQGSEA. Trimming took 7 bases from V and 7 from J; bases not matched to a gene: 10. The CDR3 extends over 13 amino acids.

This clonotype was counted only a few times. This chain links TRBV4-3 with TRBJ1-1, with D possibly matching TRBD1 (5 bases). With 5 bases removed from V and 1 base from J, the gap between germline ends came to 14 bases. In germline, CDR1 is LGHNA, CDR2 YSLEER. The CDR3 extends over 15 amino acids. The CDR3 loop is CASSARWGSNTEAFF. CDR3 coding DNA: TGCGCCAGCAGCGCCCGGTGGGGCTCGAACACTGAAGCTTTCTTT.

This sequence joins TRBV12-3 or TRBV12-4 and TRBJ2-7; D not certain. This CDR3 has 13 amino acids. Trimming removed 0 bases at V and 3 bases at J, with 6 bases between. The CDR3 is CASSLAEIYEQYF. In DNA, the CDR3 is TGTGCCAGCAGTTTAGCGGAGATCTACGAGCAGTACTTC.

There are a few counts of this clonotype. V gene TRBV6-5 combines with J gene TRBJ2-1; D might be TRBD2 (7 bases). This CDR3 is built from 21 residues. CDR1 and CDR2 (germline): MNHEY, SVGAGI. V shed 2 bases and J shed 9 bases, with 35 bases lying between them. The CDR3 region is CASSYNPLFLGGGELDREQFF. CDR3 DNA sequence: TGTGCCAGCAGTTACAATCCCCTATTCTTGGGCGGGGGCGAGTTGGACCGTGAGCAGTTCTTC.

The V call is TRBV20-1, the J call TRBJ2-1; 8 bases align to TRBD2. Germline loops: CDR1 DFQATT, CDR2 SNEGSKA (reference sequence). Losses at the gene ends were 3 bases for V and 6 bases for J; bases not matched to a gene: 10. The CDR3 has 15 residues. The chain's CDR3 is CSASGLAGIINEQFF. Written as DNA, the CDR3 is TGCAGTGCTAGTGGGTTAGCGGGGATCATCAATGAGCAGTTCTTC.

V is TRBV12-5 and J is TRBJ1-5; D possibly corresponds to TRBD1 (5 bases). Between the trimmed V and J ends, which lost 5 bases and 9 bases, there was a span of 20 bases. CDR1 is LGHNT, CDR2 FRNRAP, per germline. The CDR3 length is 15 residues. The CDR3 loop reads CASGGPGLADRPQHF. As DNA, the CDR3 is TGTGCTAGTGGTGGACCGGGACTCGCGGACCGGCCCCAGCATTTT.

This clonotype has a count of ten or more. The V gene is TRBV7-2, the J gene TRBJ2-1; 8 nucleotides match TRBD2. V trimming: 2 bases; J trimming: 13 bases; junction bases outside the gene matches: 13. The V gene's germline CDR1 is SGHTA and CDR2 FQGNSA. This CDR3 has 15 amino acids. CDR3 in amino acids: CASSLPGGPLNGQFF. The CDR3 DNA reads TGTGCCAGCAGCTTACCGGGGGGGCCTCTTAATGGACAGTTCTTC.

The rearrangement joins TRBV18 to TRBJ2-5; no definite D call. With 0 bases removed from V and 4 bases from J, the gap between germline ends came to 12 bases. The CDR3 is made up of 15 amino acids. Germline loops: CDR1 KGHSH, CDR2 LQKENI. The CDR3 protein is CASSPPLGKGETQYF. The CDR3 DNA reads TGTGCCAGCTCACCACCGTTGGGGAAGGGAGAGACCCAGTACTTC.

The CDR3 region is CASSEGQVTEKLFF. Written as DNA, the CDR3 is TGTGCCAGCAGTGAAGGACAGGTCACTGAAAAACTGTTTTTT. The genes are TRBV6-1 and TRBJ1-4; D is possibly TRBD1 (6 bases). CDR3 length equals 14 residues. V dropped 1 base and J dropped 7 bases, with 10 bases sitting between them. Germline CDR1 reads MNHNS; CDR2 reads SASEGT.

This clonotype was observed a few times. The chain recombines TRBV7-2 with TRBJ2-7; the D gene could be TRBD1 or TRBD2 (5 bases each). This CDR3 region has 13 residues. V lost 6 bases, J lost 1 base, and 10 bases lay in between. CDR1 and CDR2 from the germline V gene are SGHTA and FQGNSA. The CDR3 is CASRGESSYEQYF. CDR3 sequence (DNA): TGTGCCAGCAGGGGGGAATCGTCCTACGAGCAGTACTTC.

The chain links TRBV5-1 to TRBJ2-3; 10 bases match TRBD2. The CDR3 runs to 18 residues. Germline CDR1 SGHRS, CDR2 YFSETQ. V was pared by 0 bases and J by 2 bases, with 9 bases of the junction left unmatched. The CDR3 region is CASSLDSLLAGTTDTQYF. In DNA form, the CDR3 reads TGCGCCAGCAGCTTGGACAGCTTACTAGCGGGGACCACAGATACGCAGTATTTT.

The rearrangement uses TRBV7-2 and TRBJ2-1; 11 bases match TRBD2. This CDR3 region has 15 residues. CDR1 and CDR2 from the germline V gene are SGHTA and FQGNSA. V shed 6 bases and J 15 bases; nucleotides not matched to a gene: 16. The CDR3, as DNA: TGTGCCAGCAGTCGCGGACTAGCGGGTCAACCACAGGGGTTCTTC. Protein sequence: CASSRGLAGQPQGFF. Full variable domain (remainder filled in from reference TRBV7-2 and TRBJ2-1): GAGVSQSPSNKVTEKGKDVELRCDPISGHTALYWYRQSLGQGLEFLIYFQGNSAPDKSGLPSDRFSAERTGGSVSTLTIQRTQQEDSAVYLCASSRGLAGQPQGFFGPGTRLTVL.

This chain joins TRBV5-1 and TRBJ1-1; TRBD1 agrees at 7 bases. The CDR3 has 15 amino acids. The ends lost 3 bases at V and 8 bases at J; junction bases unmatched: 13. Per the germline V gene, CDR1 is SGHRS and CDR2 is YFSETQ. CDR3 bases: TGCGCCAGCAGCTCCCAACAGGATGGACAGGTAGAAGCTTTCTTT. It specifies CASSSQQDGQVEAFF.

The chain couples TRBV7-9 to TRBJ2-4; a weak D match, TRBD2 (5 bases). The CDR3 sequence is 13 residues long. In germline, CDR1 is SEHNR, CDR2 FQNEAQ (reference sequence). Deletions cut 6 bases from V and 5 bases from J, with 11 bases between. The CDR3 spells CASRRGIENIQYF. CDR3 sequence (DNA): TGTGCCAGCAGACGGGGTATCGAAAACATTCAGTACTTC.